A selection of T cell receptor beta chains follows, all from one sample in a study of blood T cell repertoires in COVID-19. Only in-frame clones appear in the TCRdb table, and some are missing; sequencing was by immunoSEQ multiplex PCR. The sample has around 12,000 clones, more than 65% seen once. What was sequenced was peripheral blood. These receptors were taken from a man aged 80 or over with acute or convalescent COVID-19. Each CDR3 is given with its conserved first and last residue. Each record gives: D gene, clone size, J gene, V gene, CDR3 DNA, CDR3 protein. D genes are given only for firm matches. Clone sizes are given selectively: once, few, many, or a class where the clone is expanded.

d_gene: TRBD2
abundance: NA
j_gene: TRBJ2-3
v_gene: TRBV5-1
CDR3nt: TGCGCCAGCAGCTTCACAGCTCCTAGGGGACTAGCATCAGATACGCAGTATTTT
CDR3aa: CASSFTAPRGLASDTQYF

d_gene: TRBD1
abundance: once
j_gene: TRBJ2-2
v_gene: TRBV9
CDR3nt: TGTGCCAGCAGCGTAGGGACAGGGGACCACGGGGAGCTGTTTTTT
CDR3aa: CASSVGTGDHGELFF

d_gene: NA
abundance: NA
j_gene: TRBJ1-5
v_gene: TRBV7-5
CDR3nt: TGTGTCAGAAGCTTAGTGGGAGGCAGGGATAGGGGTCAGCCCCAGCATTTT
CDR3aa: CVRSLVGGRDRGQPQHF

d_gene: TRBD1
abundance: NA
j_gene: TRBJ1-2
v_gene: TRBV4-1
CDR3nt: TGCGCCAGCAGCCAAGAACGGGACAGCACGTATGGCTACACCTTC
CDR3aa: CASSQERDSTYGYTF

d_gene: TRBD1
abundance: NA
j_gene: TRBJ1-1
v_gene: TRBV2
CDR3nt: TGTGCCAGCAGGCGACAGGGTGTCGGCACTGAAGCTTTCTTT
CDR3aa: CASRRQGVGTEAFF

d_gene: TRBD1
abundance: NA
j_gene: TRBJ2-1
v_gene: TRBV3-1/TRBV3-2
CDR3nt: TGTGCCAGCAGCCGCAGACTTAGGACCGCAGGGGGAAAAAATCACCACAATGAGCAGTTCTTC
CDR3aa: CASSRRLRTAGGKNHHNEQFF

d_gene: NA
abundance: NA
j_gene: TRBJ1-5
v_gene: TRBV28
CDR3nt: TGTGCCAGCAGTTTGGGGGGTTTGAGCAATCAGCCCCAGCATTTT
CDR3aa: CASSLGGLSNQPQHF

d_gene: NA
abundance: NA
j_gene: TRBJ1-4
v_gene: TRBV2
CDR3nt: TGTGCCAGCAGTCGTGACAGGACCGCAACTAATGAAAAACTGTTTTTT
CDR3aa: CASSRDRTATNEKLFF

d_gene: NA
abundance: NA
j_gene: TRBJ2-2
v_gene: TRBV5-4
CDR3nt: TGTGCCAGCAGCCCCAGGGCAGGCGTCGGGGAGCTGTTTTTT
CDR3aa: CASSPRAGVGELFF

d_gene: TRBD2
abundance: NA
j_gene: TRBJ2-1
v_gene: TRBV7-2
CDR3nt: TGTGCCAGCAGCTTAGAGACTAGCGGGTTGTACAATGAGCAGTTCTTC
CDR3aa: CASSLETSGLYNEQFF

d_gene: NA
abundance: NA
j_gene: TRBJ1-1
v_gene: TRBV5-5
CDR3nt: TGTGCCAGCAGCTTGGGCGTCAACACTGAAGCTTTCTTT
CDR3aa: CASSLGVNTEAFF

d_gene: NA
abundance: once
j_gene: TRBJ1-4
v_gene: TRBV6-5
CDR3nt: TGTGCCAGCAGATTGTCCTATAATAATGAAAAACTGTTTTTT
CDR3aa: CASRLSYNNEKLFF

d_gene: NA
abundance: NA
j_gene: TRBJ2-1
v_gene: TRBV6-6
CDR3nt: TGTGCCAGCAGCCCAGGGTTGAGCACGTTCTTC
CDR3aa: CASSPGLSTFF

d_gene: TRBD1
abundance: NA
j_gene: TRBJ1-5
v_gene: TRBV10-3
CDR3nt: TGTGCCATCAGTGAGCCGGGACAGGCAAGCAATCAGCCCCAGCATTTT
CDR3aa: CAISEPGQASNQPQHF

d_gene: NA
abundance: NA
j_gene: TRBJ1-2
v_gene: TRBV5-4
CDR3nt: TGTGCCAGCAGCCGCCCACAGGGTGGTGGCTACACCTTC
CDR3aa: CASSRPQGGGYTF

d_gene: TRBD1
abundance: NA
j_gene: TRBJ1-6
v_gene: TRBV18
CDR3nt: TGTGCCAGCTCACGGCAGGGGGCTGATTCACCCCTCCACTTT
CDR3aa: CASSRQGADSPLHF

d_gene: TRBD1
abundance: NA
j_gene: TRBJ1-6
v_gene: TRBV2
CDR3nt: TGTGCCAGCAGAGCGGACAGGGAACACTCACCCCTCCACTTT
CDR3aa: CASRADREHSPLHF

d_gene: NA
abundance: NA
j_gene: TRBJ1-2
v_gene: TRBV5-1
CDR3nt: TGCGCCAGCAGCTTGACGGGACACTCTAACTATGGCTACACCTTC
CDR3aa: CASSLTGHSNYGYTF

d_gene: NA
abundance: few
j_gene: TRBJ1-2
v_gene: TRBV27
CDR3nt: TGTGCCAGCAGTTTTATAGCCAGGGCAGGTTATGGCTACACCTTC
CDR3aa: CASSFIARAGYGYTF

d_gene: TRBD2
abundance: NA
j_gene: TRBJ2-3
v_gene: TRBV3-1/TRBV3-2
CDR3nt: TGTGCCAGCAGTGCCGGGGGGAATACGCAGTATTTT
CDR3aa: CASSAGGNTQYF

d_gene: NA
abundance: NA
j_gene: TRBJ1-1
v_gene: TRBV7-9
CDR3nt: TGTGCCAGCAGCTTAACAGCTGCGAACACTGAAGCTTTCTTT
CDR3aa: CASSLTAANTEAFF

d_gene: NA
abundance: NA
j_gene: TRBJ2-7
v_gene: TRBV5-5
CDR3nt: TGTGCCAGCAGCCGTACAGTGGCCTACGAGCAGTACTTC
CDR3aa: CASSRTVAYEQYF

d_gene: TRBD1
abundance: NA
j_gene: TRBJ2-7
v_gene: TRBV28
CDR3nt: TGTGCCAGCAGCCGCCCCCCGGGACAGGGACACGAGCAGTACTTC
CDR3aa: CASSRPPGQGHEQYF

d_gene: NA
abundance: NA
j_gene: TRBJ2-1
v_gene: TRBV27
CDR3nt: TGTGCCAGCAGTTTATACGGGTCTGTCGCCTACAATGAGCAGTTCTTC
CDR3aa: CASSLYGSVAYNEQFF

d_gene: NA
abundance: NA
j_gene: TRBJ2-3
v_gene: TRBV3-1/TRBV3-2
CDR3nt: TGTGCCAGCAGCCAAGATCCTAGCACAGATACGCAGTATTTT
CDR3aa: CASSQDPSTDTQYF

d_gene: TRBD1
abundance: once
j_gene: TRBJ2-5
v_gene: TRBV5-3
CDR3nt: TGTGCCAGAAGCTTGGACGACAGGGGGAGAGAGACCCAGTACTTC
CDR3aa: CARSLDDRGRETQYF

d_gene: NA
abundance: NA
j_gene: TRBJ1-2
v_gene: TRBV3-1/TRBV3-2
CDR3nt: TGTGCCAGCAGCCAAGGTGCGGGCTACACCTTC
CDR3aa: CASSQGAGYTF

d_gene: TRBD2
abundance: few
j_gene: TRBJ2-1
v_gene: TRBV6-2/TRBV6-3
CDR3nt: TGTGCCAGCAGTTACTCTAGCGGGGGGCCCGTTGAGCAGTTCTTC
CDR3aa: CASSYSSGGPVEQFF

d_gene: NA
abundance: few
j_gene: TRBJ2-1
v_gene: TRBV19
CDR3nt: TGTGCCAGTAGTATATCCAGTACGATGGCCTACAATGAGCAGTTCTTC
CDR3aa: CASSISSTMAYNEQFF

d_gene: NA
abundance: NA
j_gene: TRBJ2-3
v_gene: TRBV27
CDR3nt: TGTGCCAGCAGTTTCGGGGGGACACAGATACCGCAGTATTTT
CDR3aa: CASSFGGTQIPQYF

d_gene: TRBD1
abundance: NA
j_gene: TRBJ1-1
v_gene: TRBV5-1
CDR3nt: TGCGCCAGCAGCCTCATCCGACAGGGAGTGACTGAAGCTTTCTTT
CDR3aa: CASSLIRQGVTEAFF

d_gene: NA
abundance: NA
j_gene: TRBJ2-3
v_gene: TRBV29-1
CDR3nt: TGCAGCGTTGTTCAGGGTCCAGATACGCAGTATTTT
CDR3aa: CSVVQGPDTQYF

d_gene: TRBD1
abundance: NA
j_gene: TRBJ2-5
v_gene: TRBV18
CDR3nt: TGTGCCAGCTCACCGGGACAGGGGACCCACCAAGAGACCCAGTACTTC
CDR3aa: CASSPGQGTHQETQYF

d_gene: NA
abundance: NA
j_gene: TRBJ2-7
v_gene: TRBV10-2
CDR3nt: TGCGCCAGCAGTGAGTCCGACTCAAGAATCTACGAGCAGTACTTC
CDR3aa: CASSESDSRIYEQYF

d_gene: NA
abundance: NA
j_gene: TRBJ1-2
v_gene: TRBV2
CDR3nt: TGTGCCAGCAGTGATAACACCAGAAATAGCGGCTACACCTTC
CDR3aa: CASSDNTRNSGYTF

d_gene: NA
abundance: NA
j_gene: TRBJ1-1
v_gene: TRBV9
CDR3nt: TGTGCCAGCAGCGAGCTCCCTCCGAACACTGAAGCTTTCTTT
CDR3aa: CASSELPPNTEAFF

d_gene: NA
abundance: NA
j_gene: TRBJ1-1
v_gene: TRBV7-3
CDR3nt: TGTGCCAGCAGCCTTTCGACAGGAATCTCTGGGGCTTTCTTT
CDR3aa: CASSLSTGISGAFF

d_gene: NA
abundance: NA
j_gene: TRBJ1-2
v_gene: TRBV15
CDR3nt: TGTGCCACCAGCAGAGATAAGGGAAGCGGTGGCTACACCTTC
CDR3aa: CATSRDKGSGGYTF

d_gene: TRBD1
abundance: NA
j_gene: TRBJ2-7
v_gene: TRBV5-1
CDR3nt: TGCGCCAGCAGCTTGGTCCCCACAGGGGACTACGAGCAGTACTTC
CDR3aa: CASSLVPTGDYEQYF

d_gene: TRBD2
abundance: NA
j_gene: TRBJ2-7
v_gene: TRBV2
CDR3nt: TGTGCCAGCAGAGGGGGACTAGCAGTACGCCCCTGGGACTTC
CDR3aa: CASRGGLAVRPWDF

d_gene: TRBD2
abundance: few
j_gene: TRBJ2-3
v_gene: TRBV7-8
CDR3nt: TGTGCCAGCAGCTTGGGCGGGGGTCGGGCAGATACGCAGTATTTT
CDR3aa: CASSLGGGRADTQYF

d_gene: NA
abundance: few
j_gene: TRBJ2-5
v_gene: TRBV7-7
CDR3nt: TGTGCCAGCAGCTGGAGCGGTAACCAAGAGACCCAGTACTTC
CDR3aa: CASSWSGNQETQYF

d_gene: TRBD1
abundance: NA
j_gene: TRBJ1-6
v_gene: TRBV2
CDR3nt: TGTGCCAGCAGTGAAGCTCAGGGGGTGGATTCACCCCTCCACTTT
CDR3aa: CASSEAQGVDSPLHF

d_gene: NA
abundance: few
j_gene: TRBJ1-5
v_gene: TRBV15
CDR3nt: TGTGCCACCAGCAAGAGGGCCAATCAGCCCCAGCATTTT
CDR3aa: CATSKRANQPQHF

d_gene: NA
abundance: NA
j_gene: TRBJ2-2
v_gene: TRBV14
CDR3nt: TGTGCCAGCAGCTCCTGGACAGCAACCGGGGAGCTGTTTTTT
CDR3aa: CASSSWTATGELFF

d_gene: TRBD1
abundance: NA
j_gene: TRBJ2-2
v_gene: TRBV23-1
CDR3nt: TGCGCCAGCAAACGGACAGGGGGGACCGGGGAGCTGTTTTTT
CDR3aa: CASKRTGGTGELFF

d_gene: NA
abundance: NA
j_gene: TRBJ2-5
v_gene: TRBV9
CDR3nt: TGTGCCAGCAGCGCCGTACAAGAGACCCAGTACTTC
CDR3aa: CASSAVQETQYF

d_gene: NA
abundance: NA
j_gene: TRBJ1-2
v_gene: TRBV7-2
CDR3nt: TGTGCCAGCAGCTTACGACAGGACTATGGCTACACCTTC
CDR3aa: CASSLRQDYGYTF

d_gene: TRBD2
abundance: NA
j_gene: TRBJ2-3
v_gene: TRBV10-3
CDR3nt: TGTGCCATCAAGGCGGCGGGGGGGACAGATACGCAGTATTTT
CDR3aa: CAIKAAGGTDTQYF

d_gene: TRBD1
abundance: once
j_gene: TRBJ1-5
v_gene: TRBV30
CDR3nt: TGTGCCTGGAGTATGGGGGGACAGGGATCCCCCCAGCATTTT
CDR3aa: CAWSMGGQGSPQHF

d_gene: TRBD2
abundance: NA
j_gene: TRBJ2-1
v_gene: TRBV4-2
CDR3nt: TGTGCCAGCAGCCAAGGACTAGCATTAGGAGAGCAGTTCTTC
CDR3aa: CASSQGLALGEQFF